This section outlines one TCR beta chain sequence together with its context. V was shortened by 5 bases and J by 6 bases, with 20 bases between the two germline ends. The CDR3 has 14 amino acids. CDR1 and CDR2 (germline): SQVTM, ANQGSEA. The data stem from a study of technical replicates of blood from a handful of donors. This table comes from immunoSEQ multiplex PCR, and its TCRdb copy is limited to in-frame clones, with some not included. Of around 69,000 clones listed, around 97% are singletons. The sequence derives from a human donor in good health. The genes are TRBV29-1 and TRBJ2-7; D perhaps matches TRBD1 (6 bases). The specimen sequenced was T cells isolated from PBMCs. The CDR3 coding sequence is TGCAGCGTTCTCACAGGGTCGCAAATTGGCGAGCAGTACTTC. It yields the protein CSVLTGSQIGEQYF.